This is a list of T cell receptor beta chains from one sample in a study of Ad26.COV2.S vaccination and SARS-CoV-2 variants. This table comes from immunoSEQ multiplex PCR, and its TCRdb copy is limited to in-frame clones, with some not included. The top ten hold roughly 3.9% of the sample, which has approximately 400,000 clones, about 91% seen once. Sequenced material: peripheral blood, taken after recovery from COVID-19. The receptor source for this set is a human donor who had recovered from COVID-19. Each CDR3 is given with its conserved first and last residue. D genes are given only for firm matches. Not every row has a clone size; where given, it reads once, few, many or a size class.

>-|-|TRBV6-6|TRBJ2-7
CASSPTTGIPPTYEQYF
TGTGCCAGCAGTCCGACTACAGGGATCCCTCCTACCTACGAGCAGTACTTC
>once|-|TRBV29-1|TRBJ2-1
CSVGNTDEQFF
TGCAGCGTTGGAAATACTGATGAGCAGTTCTTC
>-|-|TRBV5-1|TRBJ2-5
CASSALTLSQETQYF
TGCGCCAGCAGCGCCCTGACCCTTAGCCAAGAGACCCAGTACTTC
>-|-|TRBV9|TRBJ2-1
CASSEDLGPRNEQFF
TGTGCCAGCAGCGAGGATCTTGGGCCCAGGAATGAGCAGTTCTTC
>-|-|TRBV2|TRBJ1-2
CASSRRDFSNYGYTF
TGTGCCAGCAGTAGGAGGGACTTTTCTAACTATGGCTACACCTTC
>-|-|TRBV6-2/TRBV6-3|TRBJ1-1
CASSSYTEAFF
TGTGCCAGCAGTTCGTACACTGAAGCTTTCTTT
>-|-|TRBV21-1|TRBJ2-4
CASSKVTGTGVAKNIQYF
TGTGCCAGCAGCAAAGTCACCGGGACAGGGGTAGCCAAAAACATTCAGTACTTC
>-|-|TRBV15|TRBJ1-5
CATSRGRQGNQPQHF
TGTGCCACCAGCAGAGGGCGGCAGGGCAATCAGCCCCAGCATTTT
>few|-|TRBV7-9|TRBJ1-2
CASSLSLNYGYTF
TGTGCCAGCAGCTTAAGCCTTAACTATGGCTACACCTTC
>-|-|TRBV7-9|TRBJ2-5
CASSLGGVETQYF
TGTGCCAGCAGCTTAGGGGGTGTGGAGACCCAGTACTTC
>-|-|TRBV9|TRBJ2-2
CASSVAWRSGELFF
TGTGCCAGCAGCGTAGCATGGCGGTCCGGGGAGCTGTTTTTT
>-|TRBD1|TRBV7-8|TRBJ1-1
CASSSDRGNTEAFF
TGTGCCAGCAGCTCGGACAGGGGGAACACTGAAGCTTTCTTT
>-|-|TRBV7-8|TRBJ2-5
CASSLDSQETQYF
TGTGCCAGCAGCTTAGACAGTCAGGAGACCCAGTACTTC
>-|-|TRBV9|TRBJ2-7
CASSPPGGGTYEQYF
TGTGCCAGCAGCCCGCCGGGCGGCGGGACCTACGAGCAGTACTTC
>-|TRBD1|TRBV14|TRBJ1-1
CASSQQGARTTEAFF
TGTGCCAGCAGCCAACAGGGGGCGAGAACCACTGAAGCTTTCTTT
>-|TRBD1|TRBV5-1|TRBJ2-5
CASSYRTGIQETQYF
TGCGCCAGCAGCTATCGGACAGGGATCCAAGAGACCCAGTACTTC
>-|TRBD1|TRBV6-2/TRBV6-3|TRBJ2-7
CASTPATGGGYEQYF
TGTGCCAGTACCCCTGCGACAGGGGGTGGCTACGAGCAGTACTTC
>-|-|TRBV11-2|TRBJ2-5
CASSVGRQETQYF
TGTGCCAGCAGCGTCGGTCGGCAAGAGACCCAGTACTTC
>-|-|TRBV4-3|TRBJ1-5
CASSQGGVSGQPQHF
TGCGCCAGCAGCCAAGGGGGGGTTTCGGGTCAGCCCCAGCATTTT
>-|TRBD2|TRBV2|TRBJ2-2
CARKSGAVNTGELFF
TGTGCCAGAAAGAGCGGGGCGGTGAACACCGGGGAGCTGTTTTTT
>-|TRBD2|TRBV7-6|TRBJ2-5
CASSRSGGAETQYF
TGTGCCAGCAGCCGTAGCGGGGGGGCGGAGACCCAGTACTTC
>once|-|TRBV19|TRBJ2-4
CASSSPGGAKNIQYF
TGTGCCAGTAGTTCCCCTGGGGGGGCCAAAAACATTCAGTACTTC
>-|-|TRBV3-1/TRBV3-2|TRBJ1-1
CASSQGGLEAFF
TGTGCCAGCAGCCAAGGGGGGTTGGAAGCTTTCTTT
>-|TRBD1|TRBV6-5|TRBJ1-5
CASSSDRGLGQPQHF
TGTGCCAGCAGTTCGGACAGGGGGCTGGGGCAGCCCCAGCATTTT
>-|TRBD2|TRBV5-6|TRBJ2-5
CASSLASGGTQETQYF
TGTGCCAGCAGCTTGGCTAGCGGGGGGACTCAAGAGACCCAGTACTTC
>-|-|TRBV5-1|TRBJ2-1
CASSGVAGASYNEQFF
TGCGCCAGCAGCGGCGTGGCAGGGGCCTCCTACAATGAGCAGTTCTTC
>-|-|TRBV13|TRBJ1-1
CASSPGRGAIEAFF
TGTGCCAGCAGCCCAGGGAGGGGCGCCATTGAAGCTTTCTTT
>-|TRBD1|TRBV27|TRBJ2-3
CASSLQGARPDTQYF
TGTGCCAGCAGTCTACAGGGGGCGCGTCCAGATACGCAGTATTTT
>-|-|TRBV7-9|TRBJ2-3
CASSLEGGEGADTQYF
TGTGCCAGCAGCTTAGAAGGGGGTGAGGGGGCAGATACGCAGTATTTT
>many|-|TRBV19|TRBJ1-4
CASTGFEKRTTNEKLFF
TGTGCCAGTACGGGGTTCGAGAAAAGAACAACTAATGAAAAACTGTTTTTT
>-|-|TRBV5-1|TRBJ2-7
CASSLGQGGSEQYF
TGCGCCAGCAGCTTGGGGCAGGGTGGAAGCGAGCAGTACTTC
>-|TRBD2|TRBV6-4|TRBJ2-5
CASRRLAGGVGETQYF
TGTGCCAGCAGGAGACTAGCGGGGGGAGTGGGGGAGACCCAGTACTTC
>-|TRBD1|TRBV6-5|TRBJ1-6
CASTATGDNSPLHF
TGTGCCAGCACCGCGACAGGGGATAATTCACCCCTCCACTTT
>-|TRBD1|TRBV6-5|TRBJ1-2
CASQDRDYGYTF
TGTGCCAGCCAGGACAGGGACTATGGCTACACCTTC
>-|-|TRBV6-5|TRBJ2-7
CASTGEGVSYEQYF
TGTGCCAGCACCGGGGAGGGGGTCTCCTACGAGCAGTACTTC
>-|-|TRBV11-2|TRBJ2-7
CASSSYPDGYEQYF
TGTGCCAGCAGCTCATACCCGGACGGATACGAGCAGTACTTC
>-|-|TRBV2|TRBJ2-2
CASSEALVGTTGELFF
TGTGCCAGCAGTGAAGCGCTGGTAGGGACCACCGGGGAGCTGTTTTTT
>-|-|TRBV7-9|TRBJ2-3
CASSLRGRDTDTQYF
TGTGCCAGCAGCCTCCGGGGGCGCGACACAGATACGCAGTATTTT
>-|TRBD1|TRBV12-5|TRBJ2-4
CASGLGDRVFRAKNIQYF
TGTGCTAGTGGACTGGGGGACAGGGTCTTTCGGGCCAAAAACATTCAGTACTTC
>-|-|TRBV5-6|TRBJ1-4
CASGRETNEKLFF
TGTGCCAGCGGACGCGAGACTAATGAAAAACTGTTTTTT
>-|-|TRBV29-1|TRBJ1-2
CSVVGGNYGYTF
TGCAGCGTTGTCGGCGGGAACTATGGCTACACCTTC
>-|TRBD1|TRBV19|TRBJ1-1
CASSTRQGGRNTEAFF
TGTGCCAGTAGTACTCGACAGGGGGGACGCAACACTGAAGCTTTCTTT
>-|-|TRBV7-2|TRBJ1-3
CASSSMGGGGNTIYF
TGTGCCAGCAGCTCCATGGGAGGGGGTGGAAACACCATATATTTT
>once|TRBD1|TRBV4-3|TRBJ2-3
CASSLDRGGTDTQYF
TGCGCCAGCAGCCTAGACAGGGGGGGTACAGATACGCAGTATTTT
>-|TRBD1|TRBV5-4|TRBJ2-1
CASSRPGQGNEQFF
TGTGCCAGCAGTCGCCCGGGACAGGGGAATGAGCAGTTCTTC
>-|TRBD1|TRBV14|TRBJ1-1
CASSPLAGGLNTEAFF
TGTGCCAGCAGCCCGCTTGCAGGGGGCTTGAACACTGAAGCTTTCTTT
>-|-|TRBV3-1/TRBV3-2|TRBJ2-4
CASSHSQGIAKNIQYF
TGTGCCAGCAGCCATTCCCAGGGGATAGCCAAAAACATTCAGTACTTC
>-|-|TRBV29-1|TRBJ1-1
CSVEDTVTGAFF
TGCAGCGTTGAAGATACTGTCACGGGGGCTTTCTTT
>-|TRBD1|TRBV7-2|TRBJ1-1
CASSLARQGGNTEAFF
TGTGCCAGCAGCTTAGCCCGACAGGGAGGAAACACTGAAGCTTTCTTT
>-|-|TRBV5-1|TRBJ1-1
CASSLERGVNTEAFF
TGCGCCAGCAGCTTGGAAAGAGGGGTGAACACTGAAGCTTTCTTT
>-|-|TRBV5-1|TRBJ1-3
CASREQALSGNTIYF
TGCGCCAGCAGGGAACAGGCGCTCTCTGGAAACACCATATATTTT
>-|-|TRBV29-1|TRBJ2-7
CSVEDRNDSYEQYF
TGCAGCGTTGAAGATCGGAATGATTCCTACGAGCAGTACTTC
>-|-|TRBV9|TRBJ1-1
CASSVGTVNTEAFF
TGTGCCAGCAGCGTAGGGACGGTGAACACTGAAGCTTTCTTT